The 23 T cell receptor beta chains below come from one sample, sequenced in a study of shared T cell receptors in the human thymus. Measured with immunoSEQ multiplex PCR; TCRdb has only the in-frame clones, and not every one. The sample lists some 640,000 clones; 87% were seen once. These data were also reused for a study on human thymus T cells.

Sequenced sample: thymocytes. Every receptor here comes from a boy under two years old with a congenital heart defect.

Points on this clone: One end of the junction fails to match germline, which may point to a read error. Additional DNA sequences in this sample encode the identical CDR3. The rearrangement links TRBV29-1 to TRBJ1-1, with 7 bases fitting TRBD1. The CDR3 length is 15 residues. Per the germline V gene, CDR1 is SQVTM and CDR2 is ANQGSEA. The CDR3 DNA reads as TGCAGCGTTGACCCCTACGGACAGGTTAACACTGAGGCTTTCTTT. The encoded protein is CSVDPYGQVNTEAFF. The full variable domain, with the rest looked up from reference TRBV29-1 and TRBJ1-1, is SAVISQKPSRDICQRGTSLTIQCQVDSQVTMMFWYRQQPGQSLTLIATANQGSEATYESGFVIDKFPISRPNLTFSTLTVSNMSPEDSSIYLCSVDPYGQVNTEAFFGQGTRLTVV.

The J gene is TRBJ2-3, the V gene TRBV4-3; D perhaps matches TRBD2 (5 bases). CDR3 size: 18 residues. V was clipped by 3 bases and J by 1 base, with 20 bases between them. Germline-derived CDR1 and CDR2 are LGHNA and YSLEER. The chain's CDR3 is CASSHPRASKHRTDTQYF. CDR3 DNA sequence: TGCGCCAGCAGCCACCCACGGGCTAGCAAACACCGCACAGATACGCAGTATTTT.

This chain links TRBV27 with TRBJ2-7; 8 positions match TRBD1. CDR1 MNHEY and CDR2 SMNVEV come from the germline V gene (reference sequence). The V gene end was trimmed by 6 bases and the J gene end by 0 bases; junction bases not matched to a gene: 10. This CDR3 is built from 16 residues. CDR3 in DNA: TGTGCCAGCAGGCAAAACCGGGACAGGAACTCCTACGAGCAGTACTTC. Residues: CASRQNRDRNSYEQYF.

The rearrangement links TRBV19 to TRBJ2-1; 11 bases line up with TRBD2. The germline V gene has CDR1 LNHDA and CDR2 SQIVND (reference sequence). This CDR3 has 17 residues. J lost 2 bases, V lost 3 bases, and 6 bases had no gene match. Written as DNA, the CDR3 is TGTGCCAGTAGTATGCCCCTAGCGGGGGGACCCTACAATGAGCAGTTCTTC. Protein product: CASSMPLAGGPYNEQFF.

The V gene is TRBV7-9, the J gene TRBJ2-1; tentatively, D is TRBD1 (5 bases). Germline CDR1 SEHNR, CDR2 FQNEAQ (reference sequence). This CDR3 region has 15 residues. Trimming left V 2 bases short and J 9 bases short, with 17 bases between. The CDR3 loop is CASSLRAQGFTEQFF. Written as DNA, the CDR3 is TGTGCCAGCAGCTTAAGAGCGCAGGGTTTCACTGAGCAGTTCTTC.

The chain recombines TRBV7-9 with TRBJ1-1; the D gene is possibly TRBD1 (5 bases). There are 10 residues in the CDR3. Germline V gives CDR1 SEHNR, CDR2 FQNEAQ (reference sequence). Between the trimmed V and J ends, which lost 5 bases and 8 bases, there was a span of 6 bases. CDR3 region: CASSPGEAFF. The CDR3 DNA reads as TGTGCCAGCAGCCCAGGGGAAGCTTTCTTT.

The J gene is TRBJ1-5, the V gene TRBV28, with 9 bases that match TRBD1. The germline V gene has CDR1 MDHEN and CDR2 SYDVKM. Germline trimming cut 5 bases from V and 4 bases from J; bases unmatched to any gene: 6. The CDR3 covers 15 residues. The CDR3 DNA sequence: TGTGCCAGCAGTCCATGGGACAGGGAGAATCAGCCCCAGCATTTT. As protein: CASSPWDRENQPQHF.

V is TRBV6-1 and J is TRBJ1-1; D is uncertain. This CDR3 has 13 residues. Trimming removed 2 bases from V and 7 bases from J, with 11 bases in between. The germline V gene has CDR1 MNHNS and CDR2 SASEGT. The CDR3 protein is CASSEFISIEAFF. In DNA, the CDR3 is TGTGCCAGCAGTGAATTCATTTCAATTGAAGCTTTCTTT.

The chain recombines TRBV7-2 with TRBJ2-7; 11 bases agree with TRBD2. The ends lost 1 base at V and 2 bases at J; junction bases unmatched: 7. The germline V gene has CDR1 SGHTA and CDR2 FQGNSA. This CDR3 spans 17 amino acids. The CDR3 sequence is CASSLVAGGWATYEQYF. As DNA, the CDR3 is TGTGCCAGCAGCTTAGTAGCGGGAGGGTGGGCCACCTACGAGCAGTACTTC.

The chain carries TRBV5-1 and TRBJ2-1; 9 bases line up with TRBD2. With V trimmed by 1 base and J by 4 bases, 6 bases remained unmatched. The CDR3 covers 16 residues. In germline, CDR1 is SGHRS, CDR2 YFSETQ. For the CDR3, the DNA is TGCGCCAGCAGCTTGAGGGCGGGGGGGCAATACAATGAGCAGTTCTTC. This sequence encodes CASSLRAGGQYNEQFF.

V and J are TRBV6-5 and TRBJ2-3, with 10 nucleotides matching TRBD2. Germline assignment: CDR1 MNHEY and CDR2 SVGAGI. The ends lost 5 bases at V and 7 bases at J; junction bases unmatched: 9. The CDR3 has 15 amino acids. CDR3 region: CASSTASGGVNTQYF. In DNA form, the CDR3 reads TGTGCCAGCAGTACAGCTAGCGGGGGTGTAAATACGCAGTATTTT.

The V and J genes are TRBV5-1 and TRBJ2-7; D perhaps matches TRBD1 (6 bases). Germline values: CDR1 SGHRS, CDR2 YFSETQ. V was trimmed by 0 bases and J by 5 bases, leaving 15 bases between them. The CDR3 runs 15 residues. The DNA of the CDR3 is TGCGCCAGCAGCTTGGCCAGGGGACGTTATGACGAGCAGTACTTC. This encodes CASSLARGRYDEQYF.

This clone was seen only a few times. V gene TRBV15 combines with J gene TRBJ2-7; the match to TRBD2 covers 7 bases. Looked up from germline, CDR1 is LNHNV and CDR2 is YYDKDF (reference sequence). J was trimmed by 5 bases and V by 1 base; bases with no gene match: 26. The CDR3 runs to 21 residues. CDR3 bases: TGTGCCACCAGCAGAGTGGTCTCTTGCGGGAGAAAGGCTCCTGATCGTAACGAGCAGTACTTC. Residues: CATSRVVSCGRKAPDRNEQYF. Drawing the rest from reference TRBV15 and TRBJ2-7, the complete variable domain is DAMVIQNPRYQVTQFGKPVTLSCSQTLNHNVMYWYQQKSSQAPKLLFHYYDKDFNNEADTPDNFQSRRPNTSFCFLDIRSPGLGDTAMYLCATSRVVSCGRKAPDRNEQYFGPGTRLTVT.

The chain employs TRBV5-1 and TRBJ2-7, with TRBD2 as a possible D gene (6 bases). CDR3 length: 16 amino acids. Per germline, CDR1 SGHRS and CDR2 YFSETQ. V was trimmed by 6 bases and J by 7 bases, leaving 26 bases between them. CDR3 DNA sequence: TGCGCCAGCACTCGGGGGAGTGTGGGGCGCCTTGAGGAGCAGTACTTC. Translated, it gives CASTRGSVGRLEEQYF.

This clone was seen a single time. V usage is TRBV12-5 and J usage is TRBJ2-5; TRBD1 is a possible D gene (6 bases). V was shortened by 6 bases and J by 2 bases, with 13 bases between the two germline ends. The CDR3 is made up of 14 amino acids. Germline V CDR1 and CDR2: LGHNT, FRNRAP. The CDR3: CASGLGTQQETQYF. CDR3 coding DNA: TGTGCTAGTGGCCTAGGGACACAACAAGAGACCCAGTACTTC.

This rearrangement joins TRBV11-2 to TRBJ2-7, with 7 bases fitting TRBD2. This CDR3 is built from 15 residues. The V gene's germline CDR1 is SGHAT and CDR2 FQNNGV. The ends lost 3 bases at V and 4 bases at J; junction bases unmatched: 9. The CDR3 DNA follows: TGTGCCAGCAGCTTGGGGTTGGGAGGGAAATACGAGCAGTACTTC. The encoded protein is CASSLGLGGKYEQYF.

The rearrangement joins TRBV12-5 to TRBJ2-7; possibly TRBD1 for D (6 bases). Trimming shortened V by 5 bases and J by 5 bases, and 16 bases separated the two germline ends. Per germline, CDR1 LGHNT and CDR2 FRNRAP. CDR3 length: 14 amino acids. The CDR3 here is CASGPTGPVDEQYF. As DNA, the CDR3 is TGTGCTAGTGGTCCCACAGGGCCCGTGGACGAGCAGTACTTC.

V and J are TRBV25-1 and TRBJ2-5; weak D call: TRBD1 (6 bases). V lost 11 bases and J lost 5, with 21 bases in between. Germline loops: CDR1 MGHDK, CDR2 SYGVNS. The length of the CDR3 is 14 residues. Here the CDR3 DNA reads TGTGCCTCCTCTAACAGGGAGTGCGGTGAGACCCAGTACTTC. It yields the protein CASSNRECGETQYF.

This chain uses TRBV30 with TRBJ2-5; 7 nucleotides align to TRBD1. Germline CDR1 reads GTSNPN; CDR2 reads SVGIG (reference sequence). The CDR3 is made up of 15 amino acids. The V segment lost 4 bases and the J segment 5 bases; nucleotides outside the gene matches: 13. CDR3: CAWIHRDSQGETQYF. CDR3 bases: TGTGCCTGGATCCACCGGGACAGCCAGGGGGAGACCCAGTACTTC.

This clone appeared a few times. The genes are TRBV14 and TRBJ2-1; tentative D call: TRBD1 (6 bases). Deletions cut 0 bases from V and 9 bases from J, with 15 bases between. Germline CDR1 reads SGHDN; CDR2 reads FVKESK. The CDR3 totals 15 residues. The CDR3 nucleotides are TGTGCCAGCAGCCAAGATAGGGGGAGATTCAGTGAGCAGTTCTTC. It is translated as CASSQDRGRFSEQFF. The full variable domain, completed using reference TRBV14 and TRBJ2-1, is EAGVTQFPSHSVIEKGQTVTLRCDPISGHDNLYWYRRVMGKEIKFLLHFVKESKQDESGMPNNRFLAERTGGTYSTLKVQPAELEDSGVYFCASSQDRGRFSEQFFGPGTRLTVL.

V and J are TRBV5-4 and TRBJ2-2; 10 positions match TRBD2. The CDR3 runs to 15 residues. V lost 3 bases and J lost 4; bases outside the gene matches: 3. The germline gives CDR1 SGHNT, CDR2 YYREEE (reference sequence). CDR3 nucleotides: TGTGCCAGCAGCTCCGAGCGGGAGGGCACCGGGGAGCTGTTTTTT. Translation: CASSSEREGTGELFF. Combining the CDR3 with reference TRBV5-4 and TRBJ2-2 gives the whole variable domain ETGVTQSPTHLIKTRGQQVTLRCSSQSGHNTVSWYQQALGQGPQFIFQYYREEENGRGNFPPRFSGLQFPNYSSELNVNALELDDSALYLCASSSEREGTGELFFGEGSRLTVL.

The V gene is TRBV5-4, the J gene TRBJ2-3, with a weak D call TRBD2 (6 bases). V lost 5 bases and J lost 6, with 16 bases in between. Germline-derived CDR1 and CDR2 are SGHNT and YYREEE (reference sequence). The CDR3 is 14 amino acids. The CDR3, as DNA: TGTGCCAGCAGGGGGGACTGGCGGGGCGATACGCAGTATTTT. Its translation: CASRGDWRGDTQYF.

The gene calls are TRBV4-3 and TRBJ2-1; tentative D call: TRBD2 (7 bases). CDR3 size: 17 residues. Trimming removed 0 bases at V and 2 bases at J, with 14 bases between. Looked up from germline, CDR1 is LGHNA and CDR2 is YSLEER. CDR3 coding DNA: TGCGCCAGCAGCCAAGAGAGGGGGGGACTTACCTACAATGAGCAGTTCTTC. It encodes CASSQERGGLTYNEQFF.